This T cell receptor beta chain was sequenced during a study of radiation and T cells in renal cell carcinoma. This sample's time point: baseline pretreatment blood. The treatment here: 15 Gy SBRT to primary tumor, nephrectomy 4 weeks later. The tumor was a clear cell renal cell carcinoma. With regard to this clone: What it recognizes is unknown. Compared with germline, one end of the junction differs, possibly owing to a read error.

Profiled with immunoSEQ multiplex PCR; TCRdb holds only in-frame clones, not every one. Among tens of thousands of clones listed, around 80% were seen once. This CDR3 is built from 10 residues. CDR1 is MNHEY, CDR2 SVGAGI, per germline. Study-level findings and limits: No pretreatment tumor biopsies were available for baseline clonotypes. Top tumor clonotypes rose in blood 2 weeks post-radiation, then contracted.

Sequencing was performed on blood, taken from a patient whose treatment included radiotherapy and nephrectomy. The source is a man between 60 and 75 years old with renal cell carcinoma. The chain uses TRBV6-5 and TRBJ1-2; no reliable D call. Here the CDR3 reads CASRGYGYAF. The DNA for the CDR3 is TGTGCCAGCAGGGGGTACGGCTACGCCTTC.